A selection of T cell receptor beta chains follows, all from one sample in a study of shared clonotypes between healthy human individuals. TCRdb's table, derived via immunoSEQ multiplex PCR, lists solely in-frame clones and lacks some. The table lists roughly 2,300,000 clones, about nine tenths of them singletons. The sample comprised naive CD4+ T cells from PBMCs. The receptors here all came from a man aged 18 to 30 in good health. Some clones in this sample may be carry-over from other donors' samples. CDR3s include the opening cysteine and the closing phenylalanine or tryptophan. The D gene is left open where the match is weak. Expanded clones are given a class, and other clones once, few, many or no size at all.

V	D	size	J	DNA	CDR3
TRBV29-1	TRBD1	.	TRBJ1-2	TGCAGCGTCCCGGGACAGGGTAACTATGGCTACACCTTC	CSVPGQGNYGYTF
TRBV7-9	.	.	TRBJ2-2	TGTGCCAGCAGCTTAGATCTGAGCGGGGAGCTGTTTTTT	CASSLDLSGELFF
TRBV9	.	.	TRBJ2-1	TGTGCCAGCAGCGTAACGCGGCAGACCAGCTCCTACAATGAGCAGTTCTTC	CASSVTRQTSSYNEQFF
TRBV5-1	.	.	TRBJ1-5	TGCGCCAGCAGCTTGGGGCAGCACAATCAGCCCCAGCATTTT	CASSLGQHNQPQHF
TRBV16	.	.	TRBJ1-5	TGTGCCAGCAGCCAACAGGGGCAGGGAAATCAGCCCCAGCATTTT	CASSQQGQGNQPQHF
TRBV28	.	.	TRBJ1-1	TGTGCCAGCCACACCTGGTCCACTGAAGCTTTCTTT	CASHTWSTEAFF
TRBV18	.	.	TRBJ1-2	TGTGCCAGCTCACCCGGGACAATCTATGGCTACACCTTC	CASSPGTIYGYTF
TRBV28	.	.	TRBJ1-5	TGTGCCAGCATCCGGGACCCCGGAGGGTATCAGCCCCAGCATTTT	CASIRDPGGYQPQHF
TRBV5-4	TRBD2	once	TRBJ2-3	TGTGCCAGCAGCGGGACTAGCGGGAGGGCCAGTGCCCTCACAGATACGCAGTATTTT	CASSGTSGRASALTDTQYF
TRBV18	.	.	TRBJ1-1	TGTGCCAGCCTAAGGCCAGTGAACACTGAAGCTTTCTTT	CASLRPVNTEAFF
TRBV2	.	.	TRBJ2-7	TGTGCCAGCAGACCCGTCGGGACGCCCTACGAGCAGTACTTC	CASRPVGTPYEQYF
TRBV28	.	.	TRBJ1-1	TGTGCCAGCAGTTTGGGGACGGGGCTGAACACTGAAGCTTTCTTT	CASSLGTGLNTEAFF
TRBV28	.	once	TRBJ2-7	TGTGCCAGCAGTCGGCCAAGGACGGGCGCTAACGAGCAGTACTTC	CASSRPRTGANEQYF
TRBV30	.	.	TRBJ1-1	TGTGCCTGGGGACCGGGACACAACACTGAAGCTTTCTTT	CAWGPGHNTEAFF
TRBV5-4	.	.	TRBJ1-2	TGTGCCAGCAGCCCCGAAGCGGACACATATTATGGCTACACCTTC	CASSPEADTYYGYTF
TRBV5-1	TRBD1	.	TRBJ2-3	TGCGCCAGCAGCCTCCGGGACAGCAGCACAGATACGCAGTATTTT	CASSLRDSSTDTQYF
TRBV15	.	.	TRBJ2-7	TGTGCCACCAGCAGAGATCCTACTCCTTTTTACGAGCAGTACTTC	CATSRDPTPFYEQYF
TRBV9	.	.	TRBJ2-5	TGTGCCAGCAGCGTAGCTGACGGGAGAAACCAAGAGACCCAGTACTTC	CASSVADGRNQETQYF
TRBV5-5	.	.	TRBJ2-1	TGTGCCAGCAGCCCCGGGTCGAGCTCCTACAATGAGCAGTTCTTC	CASSPGSSSYNEQFF
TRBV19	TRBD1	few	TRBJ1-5	TGTGCCAGTGGCCGGGACAGGGATCAGCCCCAGCATTTT	CASGRDRDQPQHF
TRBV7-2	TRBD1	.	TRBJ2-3	TGTGCCAGCAGCTTGAGGGACAGGGAATCAGATACGCAGTATTTT	CASSLRDRESDTQYF
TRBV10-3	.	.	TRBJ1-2	TGTGCCATCAGTGAGTCGAGAACACGGGGGTTTAACTATGGCTACACCTTC	CAISESRTRGFNYGYTF
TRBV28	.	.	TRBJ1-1	TGTGCCAGCAGTTTTTTGCAGGGCGCTGGGAACACTGAAGCTTTCTTT	CASSFLQGAGNTEAFF
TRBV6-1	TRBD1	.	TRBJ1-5	TGTGCCAGCGGAATACAGGGGGCTGATCAGCCCCAGCATTTT	CASGIQGADQPQHF
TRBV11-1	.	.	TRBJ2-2	TGTGCCAGCAGCTCAGGATTGGTGGGCACCGGGGAGCTGTTTTTT	CASSSGLVGTGELFF
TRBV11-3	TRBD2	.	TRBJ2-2	TGTGCCAGCAGCTGGGGGGGAGCCGTCCCTACCGGGGAGCTGTTTTTT	CASSWGGAVPTGELFF
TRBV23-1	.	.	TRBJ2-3	TGCGCCAGCAGTCAATCTAGCGGCACAGATACGCAGTATTTT	CASSQSSGTDTQYF
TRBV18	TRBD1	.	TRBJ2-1	TGTGCCAGCTCACCTACAGGGGGCACCTACAATGAGCAGTTCTTC	CASSPTGGTYNEQFF
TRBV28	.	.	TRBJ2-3	TGTGCCAGCAGTCCTTTGGGGGGAGCACGCACAGATACGCAGTATTTT	CASSPLGGARTDTQYF
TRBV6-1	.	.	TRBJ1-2	TGTGCCAGCAGTCAAAGGGAATATGGCTACACCTTC	CASSQREYGYTF
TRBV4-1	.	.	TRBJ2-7	TGCGCCAGCAGACTTTTTGCGGGAAGGAACTCCTACGAGCAGTACTTC	CASRLFAGRNSYEQYF
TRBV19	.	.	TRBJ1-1	TGTGCCAGTATGTCCGAGGGGGGGCACACTGAAGCTTTCTTT	CASMSEGGHTEAFF
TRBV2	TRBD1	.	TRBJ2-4	TGTGCCAGCAGCCGACAGGGCGGTGGGTACTTGGCCAAAAACATTCAGTACTTC	CASSRQGGGYLAKNIQYF
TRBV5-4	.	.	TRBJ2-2	TGTGCCAGCAGCCCAGACCCCTCGGGGGGGGAGCTGTTTTTT	CASSPDPSGGELFF
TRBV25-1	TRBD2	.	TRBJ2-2	TGTGCCAGCAGTGAAACCACTAGCGGGTCAGGTGGGGAGCTGTTTTTT	CASSETTSGSGGELFF
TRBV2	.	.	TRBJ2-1	TGTGCCAGCAGTGAAGTTCAGGGCGGTGAGCAGTTCTTC	CASSEVQGGEQFF
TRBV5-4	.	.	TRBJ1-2	TGTGCCAGCAGCTTGCTGGGGCAGGGGAATGGCTACACCTTC	CASSLLGQGNGYTF
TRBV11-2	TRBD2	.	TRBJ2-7	TGTGCCAGCAGCCGGGGGGTTAGGGGCGAGCAGTACTTC	CASSRGVRGEQYF
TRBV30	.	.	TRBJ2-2	TGTGCCTGGAGTCTTGAGGACTGGGGGTCCGGGGAGCTGTTTTTT	CAWSLEDWGSGELFF
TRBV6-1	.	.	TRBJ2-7	TGTGCCACCTCTGTCGTACGGCAATACACCTACGAGCAGTACTTC	CATSVVRQYTYEQYF
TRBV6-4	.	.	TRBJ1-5	TGTGCCAGCAGGGGGGTCGGAGGGAAGGGGTGGAGCAATCAGCCCCAGCATTTT	CASRGVGGKGWSNQPQHF
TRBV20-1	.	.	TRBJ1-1	TGCAGTGCCCTAGGGATGACTGAAGCTTTCTTT	CSALGMTEAFF
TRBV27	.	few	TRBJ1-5	TGTGCCAGCAGTTTGAGGGATAGCAATCAGCCCCAGCATTTT	CASSLRDSNQPQHF
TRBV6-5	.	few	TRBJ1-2	TGTGCCAGCAGTTATCGTGAGCAGAACTATGGCTACACCTTC	CASSYREQNYGYTF
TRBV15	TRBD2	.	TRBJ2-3	TGTGCCACCAGCAGAGAAGCGGGAAGGCGGACAGATACGCAGTATTTT	CATSREAGRRTDTQYF
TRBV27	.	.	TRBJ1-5	TGTGCCAGCAGTTTAATCGGGAGCAATCAGCCCCAGCATTTT	CASSLIGSNQPQHF
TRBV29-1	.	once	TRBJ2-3	TGCAGCGTTGTAGACGGAGGAATTCAAGATACGCAGTATTTT	CSVVDGGIQDTQYF
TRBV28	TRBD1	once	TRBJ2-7	TGTGCCAGCAGCCCCACATATACAGGGGTTTACGAGCAGTACTTC	CASSPTYTGVYEQYF
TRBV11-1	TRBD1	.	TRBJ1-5	TGTGCCAGCAGCCTGGGACAGGCGGGTCAGCCCCAGCATTTT	CASSLGQAGQPQHF
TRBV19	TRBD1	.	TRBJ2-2	TGTGCCAGTAGTAGGTTGGCAGGGGGCAACACCGGGGAGCTGTTTTTT	CASSRLAGGNTGELFF
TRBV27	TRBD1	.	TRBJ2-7	TGTGCCAGCAGTCTACAGGGGGTCTCCTACGAGCAGTACTTC	CASSLQGVSYEQYF
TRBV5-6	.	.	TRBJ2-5	TGTGCCAGCAGCTTGTCACACAGGACACAAGAGACCCAGTACTTC	CASSLSHRTQETQYF
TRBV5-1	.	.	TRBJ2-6	TGCGCCAGCAGCTTTAACCCAAAGAACTCTGGGGCCAACGTCCTGACTTTC	CASSFNPKNSGANVLTF
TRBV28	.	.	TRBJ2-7	TGTGCCAGCAGTTTAGCGGGCCGCACCTACGAGCAGTACTTC	CASSLAGRTYEQYF
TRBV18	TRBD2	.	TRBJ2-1	TGTGCCAGCTCTGTTTCCGGGGGGAGACGCTACAATGAGCAGTTCTTC	CASSVSGGRRYNEQFF
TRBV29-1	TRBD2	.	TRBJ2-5	TGCAGCGTTGTGACTAGCGGCCAAGAGACCCAGTACTTC	CSVVTSGQETQYF
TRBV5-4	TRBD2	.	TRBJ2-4	TGTGCCAGCAGCTTCGGGACTAGCGGGAGCGACATTCAGTACTTC	CASSFGTSGSDIQYF
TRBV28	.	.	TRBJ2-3	TGTGCCAGCACCCGGGCCATAAGGGCCACAGATACGCAGTATTTT	CASTRAIRATDTQYF
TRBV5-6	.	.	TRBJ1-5	TGTGCCAGCAGCGGAGGAGCCGGGACGGTTCGACTCATTTCCCAGCATTTT	CASSGGAGTVRLISQHF